The clone carrying this T cell receptor beta chain was detected only a few times. As yet, its antigen is unknown. This entry is derived from a study of T-cell memory formation after mild COVID-19. About the research overall: TCR clusters showed largely donor specificity. Broader study findings: In second-wave clones peaking day 37, SARS-CoV-2 specificity remained unconfirmed.

V dropped 6 bases and J dropped 3; count of bases not matched to a gene: 4. CDR1 and CDR2 from the germline V gene are SGHAT and FQNNGV. The CDR3 length is 15 residues. From the 5' RACE reads, TCRdb called clonotypes with MiXCR, one entry per CDR3 protein. This sample has about 430,000 distinct CDR3 sequences, with about 20% found just once. The TCR originated in a man aged 18 to 30 who had mild COVID-19 (a few samples of this study predate the infection). Cell type and time point are not known. This chain connects TRBV11-2 to TRBJ2-7; TRBD2 aligns across 14 bases. The sample comprised PBMCs or a T cell subset sorted from them (not recorded which). Written as DNA, the CDR3 is TGTGCCAGCAGTTTCGGACTAGCGGGGGGCTACGAGCAGTACTTC. Translation gives CASSFGLAGGYEQYF.